These T cell receptor beta chains were read from a single sample in a study of blood T cell repertoires in COVID-19. Using immunoSEQ multiplex PCR, the repertoire was profiled, and TCRdb retains in-frame clones only, with some absent. The repertoire holds some 460,000 clones, with around nine tenths as singletons. The sample comprised PBMCs or T cells enriched from blood (not recorded which). The receptors here all came from a woman aged 18-35 years with acute COVID-19. CDR3s include the opening cysteine and the closing phenylalanine or tryptophan. The D gene is left open where the match is weak. Clone size is given for some rows only: seen once, a few or many times, or a class if the clone is expanded.

v_call: TRBV15; j_call: TRBJ1-1; clone_size: -; d_call: TRBD1; cdr3_aa: CATSGQGAEAFF; cdr3_nt: TGTGCCACCAGCGGGCAGGGGGCTGAAGCTTTCTTT
v_call: TRBV2; j_call: TRBJ1-2; clone_size: -; d_call: -; cdr3_aa: CASSEHREGGYTF; cdr3_nt: TGTGCCAGCAGTGAACACAGGGAGGGAGGCTACACCTTC
v_call: TRBV3-1/TRBV3-2; j_call: TRBJ2-3; clone_size: -; d_call: TRBD2; cdr3_aa: CATGSGIGDTQYF; cdr3_nt: TGTGCCACCGGTAGCGGGATAGGAGATACGCAGTATTTT
v_call: TRBV28; j_call: TRBJ1-4; clone_size: -; d_call: TRBD1; cdr3_aa: CASSLRDRGPLTNEKLFF; cdr3_nt: TGTGCCAGCAGCTTACGGGACAGGGGGCCTCTAACTAATGAAAAACTGTTTTTT
v_call: TRBV19; j_call: TRBJ1-1; clone_size: -; d_call: -; cdr3_aa: CASSMDRREAFF; cdr3_nt: TGTGCCAGTAGTATGGATCGGAGAGAAGCTTTCTTT
v_call: TRBV3-1/TRBV3-2; j_call: TRBJ1-2; clone_size: -; d_call: -; cdr3_aa: CASSYSPDRRSYYGYTF; cdr3_nt: TGTGCCAGCAGCTATTCACCAGACAGACGATCGTACTATGGCTACACCTTC
v_call: TRBV11-2; j_call: TRBJ2-3; clone_size: once; d_call: TRBD2; cdr3_aa: CASSILLAGGLDTQYF; cdr3_nt: TGTGCCAGCAGCATTCTACTAGCGGGGGGGCTTGATACGCAGTATTTT
v_call: TRBV6-5; j_call: TRBJ1-1; clone_size: -; d_call: -; cdr3_aa: CASSYSKGAEAFF; cdr3_nt: TGTGCCAGCAGTTACTCGAAAGGGGCGGAAGCTTTCTTT
v_call: TRBV6-5; j_call: TRBJ2-7; clone_size: -; d_call: -; cdr3_aa: CASSYSATGNYEQYF; cdr3_nt: TGTGCCAGCAGTTACTCAGCGACGGGTAACTACGAGCAGTACTTC
v_call: TRBV11-2; j_call: TRBJ2-1; clone_size: -; d_call: -; cdr3_aa: CASSLDTVPGRDEQFF; cdr3_nt: TGTGCCAGCAGCTTAGACACAGTACCTGGGCGGGATGAGCAGTTCTTC
v_call: TRBV25-1; j_call: TRBJ1-4; clone_size: -; d_call: TRBD1; cdr3_aa: CASSGPGQGTKKLFF; cdr3_nt: TGTGCCAGCAGTGGGCCGGGACAGGGTACCAAAAAACTGTTTTTT
v_call: TRBV4-1; j_call: TRBJ1-2; clone_size: -; d_call: -; cdr3_aa: CASSQEWQGLIYGYTF; cdr3_nt: TGCGCCAGCAGCCAAGAGTGGCAGGGTCTGATCTATGGCTACACCTTC
v_call: TRBV28; j_call: TRBJ1-1; clone_size: -; d_call: -; cdr3_aa: CASSPSLNTEAFF; cdr3_nt: TGTGCCAGCAGCCCCTCCTTGAACACTGAAGCTTTCTTT
v_call: TRBV6-1; j_call: TRBJ1-5; clone_size: -; d_call: -; cdr3_aa: CASSERGTNSNQPQHF; cdr3_nt: TGTGCCAGCAGTGAAAGGGGGACAAATAGCAATCAGCCCCAGCATTTT
v_call: TRBV2; j_call: TRBJ2-7; clone_size: -; d_call: TRBD1; cdr3_aa: CASIRDRPYEQYF; cdr3_nt: TGTGCCAGCATCCGGGACAGGCCTTACGAGCAGTACTTC
v_call: TRBV7-8; j_call: TRBJ2-7; clone_size: -; d_call: TRBD1; cdr3_aa: CASSLDPGQSYEQYF; cdr3_nt: TGTGCCAGCAGCTTAGATCCGGGACAGTCCTACGAGCAGTACTTC
v_call: TRBV6-2/TRBV6-3; j_call: TRBJ2-5; clone_size: -; d_call: -; cdr3_aa: CASSPGIATQYF; cdr3_nt: TGTGCCAGCAGTCCGGGTATTGCGACCCAGTACTTC
v_call: TRBV6-2/TRBV6-3; j_call: TRBJ2-7; clone_size: -; d_call: TRBD1; cdr3_aa: CASRSSGQDSDEQYF; cdr3_nt: TGTGCCAGCCGTTCCTCTGGACAGGATTCAGACGAGCAGTACTTC
v_call: TRBV11-2; j_call: TRBJ1-4; clone_size: -; d_call: -; cdr3_aa: CASSSQATLDEKLFF; cdr3_nt: TGTGCCAGCAGCTCACAGGCCACCTTGGACGAAAAACTGTTTTTT
v_call: TRBV29-1; j_call: TRBJ2-3; clone_size: -; d_call: -; cdr3_aa: CSVGSGSDTQYF; cdr3_nt: TGCAGCGTTGGGTCGGGTTCTGATACGCAGTATTTT
v_call: TRBV7-9; j_call: TRBJ1-6; clone_size: -; d_call: -; cdr3_aa: CASSFLGSYSPLHF; cdr3_nt: TGTGCCAGCAGCTTCTTAGGGAGTTATTCACCCCTCCACTTT
v_call: TRBV28; j_call: TRBJ1-2; clone_size: -; d_call: -; cdr3_aa: CASSLSDSLYGYTF; cdr3_nt: TGTGCCAGCAGTTTATCTGACAGCCTCTATGGCTACACCTTC
v_call: TRBV27; j_call: TRBJ2-7; clone_size: -; d_call: -; cdr3_aa: CASSPRRAGFFSYEQYF; cdr3_nt: TGTGCCAGCAGCCCCCGTAGGGCAGGGTTCTTTTCCTACGAGCAGTACTTC
v_call: TRBV28; j_call: TRBJ1-1; clone_size: -; d_call: TRBD1; cdr3_aa: CASSSRQGRNTEAFF; cdr3_nt: TGTGCCAGCAGCTCCCGACAGGGGAGGAACACTGAAGCTTTCTTT
v_call: TRBV27; j_call: TRBJ1-2; clone_size: -; d_call: TRBD1; cdr3_aa: CASSPTGGYGYTF; cdr3_nt: TGTGCCAGCAGTCCTACAGGGGGATATGGCTACACCTTC
v_call: TRBV18; j_call: TRBJ1-5; clone_size: few; d_call: -; cdr3_aa: CASSPQGESNQPQHF; cdr3_nt: TGTGCCAGCTCACCACAGGGAGAGAGCAATCAGCCCCAGCATTTT
v_call: TRBV7-9; j_call: TRBJ2-7; clone_size: -; d_call: -; cdr3_aa: CASSTGPPYEQYF; cdr3_nt: TGTGCCAGCAGCACAGGACCCCCCTACGAGCAGTACTTC
v_call: TRBV28; j_call: TRBJ1-1; clone_size: -; d_call: -; cdr3_aa: CASSLLSKNTEAFF; cdr3_nt: TGTGCCAGCAGTTTATTGTCCAAGAACACTGAAGCTTTCTTT
v_call: TRBV18; j_call: TRBJ1-1; clone_size: -; d_call: -; cdr3_aa: CASSPSVVIRNTEAFF; cdr3_nt: TGTGCCAGCTCACCCTCAGTTGTAATCCGGAACACTGAAGCTTTCTTT
v_call: TRBV5-1; j_call: TRBJ1-2; clone_size: -; d_call: -; cdr3_aa: CASSPGTLANYGYTF; cdr3_nt: TGCGCCAGCAGCCCTGGGACTCTAGCTAACTATGGCTACACCTTC
v_call: TRBV15; j_call: TRBJ2-7; clone_size: -; d_call: -; cdr3_aa: CATSAGTSSYEQYF; cdr3_nt: TGTGCCACCAGTGCCGGGACAAGCTCCTACGAGCAGTACTTC
v_call: TRBV18; j_call: TRBJ2-1; clone_size: -; d_call: TRBD1; cdr3_aa: CASSPAGTGYDNEQFF; cdr3_nt: TGTGCCAGCTCACCAGCCGGGACAGGGTATGACAATGAGCAGTTCTTC
v_call: TRBV5-1; j_call: TRBJ2-1; clone_size: -; d_call: -; cdr3_aa: CASSSQGNEQFF; cdr3_nt: TGCGCCAGCAGCTCACAGGGCAATGAGCAGTTCTTC
v_call: TRBV18; j_call: TRBJ2-5; clone_size: -; d_call: -; cdr3_aa: CASSSRGAETQYF; cdr3_nt: TGTGCCAGCTCATCCAGGGGCGCAGAGACCCAGTACTTC
v_call: TRBV6-5; j_call: TRBJ2-3; clone_size: -; d_call: -; cdr3_aa: CASSYESRFPDTQYF; cdr3_nt: TGTGCCAGCAGTTACGAGTCGAGGTTTCCAGATACGCAGTATTTT
v_call: TRBV2; j_call: TRBJ2-7; clone_size: -; d_call: TRBD1; cdr3_aa: CASRRTDREVYEQYF; cdr3_nt: TGTGCCAGCAGAAGGACGGACAGGGAGGTATACGAGCAGTACTTC
v_call: TRBV2; j_call: TRBJ2-2; clone_size: -; d_call: TRBD1; cdr3_aa: CASMTGGLTGELFF; cdr3_nt: TGTGCCAGCATGACAGGGGGACTCACCGGGGAGCTGTTTTTT
v_call: TRBV12-3/TRBV12-4; j_call: TRBJ2-1; clone_size: few; d_call: TRBD2; cdr3_aa: CASSTGPAGEQFF; cdr3_nt: TGTGCCAGCAGCACCGGGCCAGCGGGAGAGCAGTTCTTC
v_call: TRBV27; j_call: TRBJ1-5; clone_size: once; d_call: TRBD1; cdr3_aa: CASAGQGAQPQHF; cdr3_nt: TGTGCCAGCGCGGGGCAGGGGGCTCAGCCCCAGCATTTT
v_call: TRBV11-2; j_call: TRBJ2-7; clone_size: -; d_call: TRBD2; cdr3_aa: CASSLAPTSGSPYEQYF; cdr3_nt: TGTGCCAGCAGCTTAGCCCCTACTAGCGGGAGTCCCTACGAGCAGTACTTC
v_call: TRBV4-3; j_call: TRBJ2-5; clone_size: -; d_call: TRBD1; cdr3_aa: CASSHQDRVEETQYF; cdr3_nt: TGCGCCAGCAGCCACCAGGACAGGGTGGAAGAGACCCAGTACTTC
v_call: TRBV7-9; j_call: TRBJ2-3; clone_size: -; d_call: TRBD2; cdr3_aa: CASSSTSGVDTQYF; cdr3_nt: TGTGCCAGCAGCTCGACTAGCGGGGTAGATACGCAGTATTTT
v_call: TRBV11-2; j_call: TRBJ1-6; clone_size: -; d_call: -; cdr3_aa: CASSQQGGSPLHF; cdr3_nt: TGTGCCAGCAGCCAACAAGGCGGGTCACCCCTCCACTTT
v_call: TRBV9; j_call: TRBJ1-1; clone_size: -; d_call: TRBD1; cdr3_aa: CASSEGQGGEAFF; cdr3_nt: TGTGCCAGCAGCGAGGGACAGGGTGGGGAAGCTTTCTTT
v_call: TRBV11-3; j_call: TRBJ2-1; clone_size: -; d_call: TRBD1; cdr3_aa: CASSLIGTGSFNEQFF; cdr3_nt: TGTGCCAGCAGCTTAATTGGGACAGGGTCCTTTAATGAGCAGTTCTTC
v_call: TRBV19; j_call: TRBJ1-6; clone_size: -; d_call: TRBD1; cdr3_aa: CASSKRTGRNSPLHF; cdr3_nt: TGTGCCAGTAGTAAAAGGACAGGAAGAAATTCACCCCTCCACTTT
v_call: TRBV2; j_call: TRBJ2-7; clone_size: -; d_call: -; cdr3_aa: CASRERRSYEQYF; cdr3_nt: TGTGCCAGCAGGGAGAGGCGCTCCTACGAGCAGTACTTC
v_call: TRBV28; j_call: TRBJ2-1; clone_size: -; d_call: TRBD1; cdr3_aa: CASTGQGVFYEQFF; cdr3_nt: TGTGCCAGCACGGGGCAGGGGGTGTTTTATGAGCAGTTCTTC
v_call: TRBV27; j_call: TRBJ1-2; clone_size: once; d_call: -; cdr3_aa: CASSFRGIGNYGYTF; cdr3_nt: TGTGCCAGCAGTTTCCGGGGGATTGGGAACTATGGCTACACCTTC
v_call: TRBV19; j_call: TRBJ1-3; clone_size: -; d_call: -; cdr3_aa: CASGEKYTIYF; cdr3_nt: TGTGCCAGTGGGGAGAAGTACACCATATATTTT
v_call: TRBV9; j_call: TRBJ2-3; clone_size: -; d_call: TRBD2; cdr3_aa: CASSAPGTSGTDTQYF; cdr3_nt: TGTGCCAGCAGCGCCCCCGGGACTAGCGGGACAGATACGCAGTATTTT
v_call: TRBV11-3; j_call: TRBJ2-2; clone_size: -; d_call: TRBD1; cdr3_aa: CASSSETGANTGELFF; cdr3_nt: TGTGCCAGCAGCTCGGAGACAGGGGCGAACACCGGGGAGCTGTTTTTT
v_call: TRBV7-9; j_call: TRBJ2-1; clone_size: -; d_call: TRBD2; cdr3_aa: CASSLLGRASNEQFF; cdr3_nt: TGTGCCAGCAGCTTACTCGGGAGGGCCAGCAATGAGCAGTTCTTC
v_call: TRBV9; j_call: TRBJ2-7; clone_size: once; d_call: TRBD2; cdr3_aa: CASSARTSGVHEQYF; cdr3_nt: TGTGCCAGCAGCGCCCGGACTAGCGGGGTCCACGAGCAGTACTTC
v_call: TRBV27; j_call: TRBJ2-1; clone_size: -; d_call: TRBD2; cdr3_aa: CASSLIFRTSGGNEQFF; cdr3_nt: TGTGCCAGCAGTCTAATATTCCGGACTAGCGGGGGGAATGAGCAGTTCTTC